The clone carrying this TCR beta chain is categorized as large. Its antigen is not identified. The data stem from a study of circulating CD8 cells and anti-PD-1 response in melanoma. Study at large: Every 2 weeks, patients got 3 mg/kg nivolumab intravenously. Overall study results and limits: Published repertoire comparisons used only baseline and M1 samples from a small cohort with few responders.

The QIAseq Immune Repertoire TCR panel built the libraries from roughly 15 ng of total RNA. TCRdb re-called the reads with MiXCR, one entry per CDR3 protein. The profile covers 750 to 900 distinct CDR3 sequences, with approximately 7.5% appearing a single time and 31% taken by the ten largest. The CDR3 is 14 amino acids. The germline CDR1 and CDR2 sequences are LNHDA and SQIVND (reference sequence). V lost 4 bases and J lost 3, with 12 bases in between. From live CD3+CD8+TCRalphabeta+ cells, four PD-1 and/or TIGIT subsets were sorted. This specimen was CD8+ T cells from PBMCs, taken at baseline or after one month of anti-PD-1 therapy (not recorded which). V is TRBV19 and J is TRBJ1-1; unclear D gene. This clonotype originated in a human donor with melanoma. In nucleotides, the CDR3 is TGTGCCAGTAGTACGGGGTCCGGGCACACTGAAGCTTTCTTT. Its translation is CASSTGSGHTEAFF.